These T cell receptor beta chains were read from a single sample in a study of shared clonotypes between healthy human individuals. Sequenced by immunoSEQ multiplex PCR; TCRdb stores in-frame clones only, minus some. The table has 950,000 to 1,300,000 clones, about 70% seen once; the top ten hold approximately 1.5%. Sequenced input: memory CD4+ T cells sorted from blood. The receptor set was obtained from a young man in good health. Each CDR3 is given with its conserved first and last residue. The D gene is left open where the match is weak. A clone size is listed for some rows: how often the clone was seen (once, few, many), or a class if it is expanded.

D gene	V gene	CDR3 length	clone size	J gene	CDR3 DNA	CDR3 protein
TRBD1	TRBV2	14	.	TRBJ2-2	TGTGCCAGCAGTCTGACAGGGACGGGCGGGGAGCTGTTTTTT	CASSLTGTGGELFF
.	TRBV10-3	14	.	TRBJ2-5	TGTGCCATCAGTGAGGCTGAAAGAAGGGAGACCCAGTACTTC	CAISEAERRETQYF
.	TRBV10-3	15	.	TRBJ2-3	TGTGCCATCAGTGAGTCTGGCCGACAGCCGGATACGCAGTATTTT	CAISESGRQPDTQYF
.	TRBV13	14	.	TRBJ2-5	TGTGCCAGCAGCCATCAGGGGGGGAGTGAGACCCAGTACTTC	CASSHQGGSETQYF
.	TRBV7-2	14	many	TRBJ2-5	TGTGCCAGCAGCTTAGGAAGGGTTCAAGAGACCCAGTACTTC	CASSLGRVQETQYF
.	TRBV6-6	14	.	TRBJ1-2	TGTGCCAGCATGAGTGACCGCAGGGTCGGCGGCTACACCTTC	CASMSDRRVGGYTF
TRBD1	TRBV30	14	.	TRBJ1-6	TGTGCCTGGAGTGGCCGGGACAGTAATTCACCCCTCCACTTT	CAWSGRDSNSPLHF
TRBD2	TRBV9	17	.	TRBJ2-2	TGTGCCAGCAGCGGAGGACTAGCGGGGGCCGCGGCCGGGGAGCTGTTTTTT	CASSGGLAGAAAGELFF
.	TRBV27	18	.	TRBJ2-6	TGTGCCAGCGGTGTAACGGGACGGAGAGGCTCTGGGGCCAACGTCCTGACTTTC	CASGVTGRRGSGANVLTF
TRBD1	TRBV14	14	many	TRBJ1-2	TGTGCCAGCAGCTCGACAGGGCCTGGCTATGGCTACACCTTC	CASSSTGPGYGYTF
TRBD2	TRBV6-5	15	once	TRBJ2-3	TGTGCCAGCAGGGGCGGGGGGTTTAGCACAGATACGCAGTATTTT	CASRGGGFSTDTQYF
TRBD1	TRBV5-6	16	once	TRBJ1-2	TGTGCCAGCAGCCCGCGACAGGGGGCTAAGGCCTATGGCTACACCTTC	CASSPRQGAKAYGYTF
.	TRBV6-1	14	.	TRBJ2-3	TGTGCCAGCCTGCGACAGATACTCACAGATACGCAGTATTTT	CASLRQILTDTQYF
.	TRBV5-6	16	.	TRBJ2-2	TGTGCCAGCAGCTTGATTACGGGAGCTGGGACCGGGGAGCTGTTTTTT	CASSLITGAGTGELFF
TRBD2	TRBV11-2	16	.	TRBJ2-5	TGTGCCAGCAGCACAGGGACTAGCAGCTACCAAGAGACCCAGTACTTC	CASSTGTSSYQETQYF
.	TRBV28	12	.	TRBJ2-7	TGTGCCAGCAGATCCGGACGGCTCGAGCAGTACTTC	CASRSGRLEQYF
.	TRBV14	15	.	TRBJ2-1	TGTGCCAGCAGCCAGCCAGGGGGGTTCTACAATGAGCAGTTCTTC	CASSQPGGFYNEQFF
.	TRBV10-2	13	.	TRBJ1-5	TGCGCCAGCAGTGAGGGGGGTAGGCAGCCCCAGCATTTT	CASSEGGRQPQHF
.	TRBV7-6	13	many	TRBJ1-6	TGTGCCAGCAGCTCGGCAAGTAATTCACCCCTCCACTTT	CASSSASNSPLHF
.	TRBV28	16	.	TRBJ1-3	TGTGCCAGCAGTTGGGGTGAGAGGACCTCTGGAAACACCATATATTTT	CASSWGERTSGNTIYF
.	TRBV6-5	14	.	TRBJ2-3	TGTGCCAGCAGTTACTCAACAGGGCCAGATACGCAGTATTTT	CASSYSTGPDTQYF
.	TRBV29-1	10	few	TRBJ1-1	TGCAGCGTCCAGAACACTGAAGCTTTCTTT	CSVQNTEAFF
.	TRBV6-5	12	.	TRBJ2-7	TGTGCCAGCAGTTCGACAGGCTACGAGCAGTACTTC	CASSSTGYEQYF
TRBD1	TRBV4-3	18	.	TRBJ2-4	TGCGCCAGCAGCCAAGCCCCCTGGACAGGGGGACCCAAAAACATTCAGTACTTC	CASSQAPWTGGPKNIQYF
.	TRBV15	14	few	TRBJ1-2	TGTGCCACCAGCAGAGAAACCCCCATGAATGGCTACACCTTC	CATSRETPMNGYTF
TRBD1	TRBV7-9	14	.	TRBJ1-5	TGTGCCAGCAGCCAGGGACAGGGAGCTCAGCCCCAGCATTTT	CASSQGQGAQPQHF
TRBD2	TRBV29-1	14	.	TRBJ2-3	TGCAGCGTCAGCGGGGGGGCCGATGGAGATACGCAGTATTTT	CSVSGGADGDTQYF
.	TRBV10-3	15	.	TRBJ2-2	TGTGCCGCCCAGGGGGGCAGGGCCAACACCGGGGAGCTGTTTTTT	CAAQGGRANTGELFF
.	TRBV28	14	few	TRBJ1-5	TGTGCCAGCAGTTTCGATGTTCCTGGGGGGCCCCAGCATTTT	CASSFDVPGGPQHF
.	TRBV5-1	13	.	TRBJ2-5	TGCGCCAGCAGCCCGGGACTTTGGGAGACCCAGTACTTC	CASSPGLWETQYF
TRBD1	TRBV5-6	14	.	TRBJ1-2	TGTGCCAGCAGCTTGGACAGGGGGCTCTCTGGCTACACCTTC	CASSLDRGLSGYTF
TRBD1	TRBV27	14	.	TRBJ1-1	TGTGCCAGCAGTTTACGGGACAGAAGTACTGAAGCTTTCTTT	CASSLRDRSTEAFF
.	TRBV19	15	.	TRBJ2-1	TGTGCCAGTAGTATTCCGGGGGCCTCCTACAATGAGCAGTTCTTC	CASSIPGASYNEQFF
.	TRBV6-4	14	.	TRBJ2-7	TGTGCCAGCAGTGTTGCCAGGGAGACCTACGAGCAGTACTTC	CASSVARETYEQYF
.	TRBV7-2	14	.	TRBJ2-1	TGTGCCAGCAGCTCGCTAGCAGGTAAAAATGAGCAGTTCTTC	CASSSLAGKNEQFF
TRBD2	TRBV10-1	14	.	TRBJ2-1	TGCGCCAGCAGTGAACTAGCGGGCCCTAATGAGCAGTTCTTC	CASSELAGPNEQFF
TRBD1	TRBV29-1	13	many	TRBJ1-5	TGCAGCGTCACAGGGGGTTTGGGTCAGCCCCAGCATTTT	CSVTGGLGQPQHF
.	TRBV19	13	few	TRBJ1-5	TGTGCCAGTAGTAGCCAGGGCGGACAGCCCCAGCATTTT	CASSSQGGQPQHF
.	TRBV30	14	few	TRBJ2-3	TGTGCCTGGAGTGTAGGGGGGCCCGGAGATACGCAGTATTTT	CAWSVGGPGDTQYF
.	TRBV28	14	.	TRBJ1-2	TGTGCCAGCAGTCCCCGACCAGCTAACTATGGCTACACCTTC	CASSPRPANYGYTF
TRBD1	TRBV13	15	few	TRBJ2-1	TGTGCCAGCAGCTTAGGAGACAGGGAAGGGAGTGAGCAGTTCTTC	CASSLGDREGSEQFF
.	TRBV11-2	15	few	TRBJ2-7	TGTGCCAGCAGCCAACTAGTTTTATCCTCCTACGAGCAGTACTTC	CASSQLVLSSYEQYF
.	TRBV28	14	.	TRBJ2-1	TGTGCCAGCAGTTCCCAGGGGGGGGCAAATGAGCAGTTCTTC	CASSSQGGANEQFF
TRBD1	TRBV6-1	14	few	TRBJ2-7	TGTGCCAGCACAGGACAGGGAAGATCCTACGAGCAGTACTTC	CASTGQGRSYEQYF
.	TRBV6-1	12	.	TRBJ1-2	TGTGCCAGCAGTGGAGGTTCTTATGGCTACACCTTC	CASSGGSYGYTF
TRBD2	TRBV5-1	16	.	TRBJ2-3	TGCGCCAGCAGCCTTCTGACTAGCGGGAGTACAGATACGCAGTATTTT	CASSLLTSGSTDTQYF
TRBD1	TRBV7-6	15	.	TRBJ2-1	TGTGCCAGCAGCCCGCAGGACAGGGGGATCGGTGAGCAGTTCTTC	CASSPQDRGIGEQFF
.	TRBV19	13	.	TRBJ1-5	TGTGCCAGTAGTATACGGGTAGGGCAGCCCCAGCATTTT	CASSIRVGQPQHF
.	TRBV5-1	14	.	TRBJ1-1	TGCGCCAGCAGCTTGGCTCAGAGGGACACTGAAGCTTTCTTT	CASSLAQRDTEAFF
TRBD2	TRBV19	15	.	TRBJ2-1	TGTGCCAGTAGTCCACCGGGACTAGCCTACAATGAGCAGTTCTTC	CASSPPGLAYNEQFF
.	TRBV30	15	.	TRBJ2-3	TGTGCCTGGAGTAGGGAGGGGGCGGCAGCAGATACGCAGTATTTT	CAWSREGAAADTQYF
TRBD1	TRBV6-5	14	once	TRBJ1-2	TGTGCCAGCAGTGAAGGGGGCGCTGTGTATGGCTACACCTTC	CASSEGGAVYGYTF
TRBD1	TRBV30	16	.	TRBJ1-3	TGTGCCTGGAGTCCTCTCGGACAGGCAGCTGGAAACACCATATATTTT	CAWSPLGQAAGNTIYF
.	TRBV7-8	12	.	TRBJ2-7	TGTGCCAGCAGCTGGGCGGGCTACGAGCAGTACTTC	CASSWAGYEQYF
.	TRBV12-5	17	.	TRBJ2-3	TGTGCTAGTGGTTCCCCCGGGTCGAGGGAGGAGGGGTCCCCGCAGTATTTT	CASGSPGSREEGSPQYF